One and the same sample provided the 18 T cell receptor beta chains below, sequenced in a study of low-dose radiotherapy and immunotherapy resistance in tumors. Documented time point: before trial treatment. First-strand cDNA relied on TRAV- and TRBV-specific primers spanning alpha and beta chains. TCR amplification ran roughly 21 PCR cycles using constant-region and V-primer adapter primers. TCRdb fed the reads into MiXCR, producing one record per CDR3 protein. The sample has around 68,000 distinct CDR3 sequences, more than 20% seen once. The input for sequencing was PBMCs, taken before treatment. Receptors originate from a male donor with rectosigmoid adenocarcinoma.

This clonotype was counted many times. The V gene is TRBV6-2 or TRBV6-3, the J gene TRBJ2-4; 9 bases align to TRBD1. Per germline, CDR1 MNHEY and CDR2 SVGEGT. Germline trimming cut 7 bases from V and 2 bases from J; bases unmatched to any gene: 9. The CDR3 length is 16 residues. CDR3 in amino acids: CASKDRGGRTKNIQYF. The CDR3 region has the DNA TGTGCCAGCAAGGACAGGGGTGGTAGAACCAAAAACATTCAGTACTTC.

This clonotype came up many times. The chain carries TRBV18 and TRBJ1-5, with 7 bases lining up with TRBD1. Germline V gene lookup returns CDR1 KGHSH and CDR2 LQKENI. The V gene end was trimmed by 8 bases and the J gene end by 2 bases; junction bases not matched to a gene: 6. The CDR3 is 14 residues long. The CDR3 is CASSLGQGNQPQHF. The CDR3 nucleotides are TGTGCCAGCAGCTTAGGACAGGGCAATCAGCCCCAGCATTTT.

This clonotype has at least ten counts. The chain is built from TRBV18 and TRBJ2-3, with D perhaps matching TRBD2 (6 bases). Trimming took off 1 base at V and 4 bases at J, with 21 bases between the two ends. Per germline, CDR1 KGHSH and CDR2 LQKENI. This CDR3 has 18 amino acids. The CDR3 DNA reads as TGTGCCAGCTCACCACGTGCCAGCGGGCCCATCGGGCCAGATACGCAGTATTTT. This gives the protein CASSPRASGPIGPDTQYF.

This clonotype occurred many times. This rearrangement joins TRBV10-3 to TRBJ2-2, with 16 nucleotides matching TRBD2. The CDR3 sequence is 20 residues long. V lost 7 bases, J lost 4 bases, and 15 bases stayed unmatched. The germline V gene encodes CDR1 ENHRY and CDR2 SYGVKD. This chain's CDR3 is CAITDSPGLAGGPVTGELFF. The CDR3 coding sequence is TGTGCCATCACTGATAGCCCGGGACTAGCGGGAGGGCCGGTCACCGGGGAGCTGTTTTTT.

This clonotype was picked up many times. The rearrangement uses TRBV4-2 and TRBJ1-6; D gene uncertain. This CDR3 spans 16 amino acids. CDR1 LGHNA and CDR2 YNFKEQ come from the germline V gene. V was clipped by 5 bases and J by 8 bases, with 19 bases between them. CDR3 in DNA: TGTGCCAGCAGCACCCCGCTGGGCGGTTCGGATTCACCCCTCCACTTT. Amino acids: CASSTPLGGSDSPLHF.

This clonotype came up many times. This rearrangement joins TRBV15 to TRBJ2-3, with 11 nucleotides matching TRBD2. V was pared by 1 base and J by 2 bases, with 2 bases of the junction left unmatched. CDR3 length: 16 amino acids. CDR1 and CDR2 from the germline V gene are LNHNV and YYDKDF (reference sequence). This CDR3 reads CATSRGSGGATDTQYF. CDR3 DNA: TGTGCCACCAGCAGAGGTAGCGGGGGGGCCACAGATACGCAGTATTTT.

This clonotype was seen at least ten times. Written as DNA, the CDR3 is TGTGCCAGCCGATCTTTGACAGGGTACCCTCAACTGACTTTC. Translated, it gives CASRSLTGYPQLTF. The V call is TRBV12-3 or TRBV12-4, the J call TRBJ2-6; 7 bases map to TRBD1. CDR3 length: 14 residues. V gave up 8 bases and J gave up 16 bases; unmatched junction bases: 17.

At least ten counts were recorded for this clonotype. The V call is TRBV5-1, the J call TRBJ1-1; 10 nucleotides match TRBD1. The germline V gene has CDR1 SGHRS and CDR2 YFSETQ. V shed 0 bases, J shed 1 base, and the junction held 9 bases outside the gene matches. This CDR3 comprises 18 residues. CDR3 DNA sequence: TGCGCCAGCAGCTTGGGTGGGACAGGGGATAGGTGGAACACTGAAGCTTTCTTT. It yields the protein CASSLGGTGDRWNTEAFF.

This clonotype was seen at least ten times. This chain joins TRBV9 and TRBJ1-6; D might be TRBD1 (5 bases). The V gene's germline CDR1 is SGDLS and CDR2 YYNGEE. Between the trimmed V and J ends, which lost 2 bases and 5 bases, there was a span of 8 bases. The CDR3 has 14 residues. CDR3 nucleotides: TGTGCCAGCAGCGTTGGGGGGGATAATTCACCCCTCCACTTT. Protein: CASSVGGDNSPLHF.

This clonotype was recorded many times. Germline and junction disagree at one end, which may indicate a read error. The CDR3 is CASSLVVRAPQVTQYF. The CDR3 coding sequence is TGCGCCAGCAGCTTGGTGGTTAGGGCCCCTCAAGTGACCCAGTACTTC. The J gene is TRBJ2-5, the V gene TRBV5-1; unclear D gene. CDR3 size: 16 residues. In germline, CDR1 is SGHRS, CDR2 YFSETQ.

This rearrangement joins TRBV29-1 to TRBJ2-2; no clear D. Trimming removed 7 bases from V and 4 bases from J, with 13 bases in between. The CDR3 sequence is 13 residues long. Germline-derived CDR1 and CDR2 are SQVTM and ANQGSEA. The CDR3 DNA sequence: TGCAGCGGGAGACGAGGTGGCACCGGGGAGCTGTTTTTT. The encoded protein is CSGRRGGTGELFF.

This clonotype was detected ten times or more. CDR3 residues: CASSGEGYTEAFF. CDR3 bases: TGTGCCAGCAGTGGGGAGGGGTACACTGAAGCTTTCTTT. The gene calls are TRBV2 and TRBJ1-1, with a possible D match to TRBD1 (5 bases). This CDR3 comprises 13 residues. CDR1 is SNHLY, CDR2 FYNNEI, per germline. Trimming stripped 4 bases from V and 3 bases from J, with 9 bases between.

This sequence joins TRBV29-1 and TRBJ1-2; D gene unclear. V gave up 0 bases and J gave up 4 bases, with 12 bases separating them. CDR3 size: 14 residues. Germline loops: CDR1 SQVTM, CDR2 ANQGSEA. The CDR3: CSVEEGEQVYGYTF. The CDR3 bases are TGCAGCGTTGAAGAGGGAGAACAAGTCTATGGCTACACCTTC.

V is TRBV5-1 and J is TRBJ1-2; TRBD1 matches 11 bases. Losses at the gene ends were 4 bases for V and 7 bases for J; bases not matched to a gene: 6. Germline V CDR1 and CDR2: SGHRS, YFSETQ. This CDR3 contains 14 residues. The CDR3 DNA follows: TGCGCCAGCAGCCAAGGACAGGGGGCGAGTGGCTACACCTTC. Its protein is CASSQGQGASGYTF.

This clonotype came up many times. The rearrangement links TRBV6-2 or TRBV6-3 to TRBJ1-2; 9 bases are shared with TRBD1. Germline assignment: CDR1 MNHEY and CDR2 SVGEGT. Germline trimming cut 10 bases from V and 7 bases from J; bases unmatched to any gene: 13. The CDR3 is 14 amino acids. The CDR3 reads CAITGGAETSGYTF. In nucleotides, the CDR3 is TGTGCCATTACAGGGGGCGCGGAGACGAGTGGCTACACCTTC.

This clonotype showed up many times. The J gene is TRBJ2-7, the V gene TRBV7-8; perhaps TRBD1 as D (5 bases). Germline-derived CDR1 and CDR2 are SGHVS and FQNEAQ. V gave up 6 bases and J gave up 2 bases, with 17 bases separating them. The CDR3 spans 15 residues. The CDR3 DNA reads as TGTGCCAGCAGTCCAGGGTCTTCAAGGCCCTACGAGCAGTACTTC. Translation: CASSPGSSRPYEQYF.

The V call is TRBV29-1, the J call TRBJ2-1; D gene unclear. There are 11 residues in the CDR3. V shed 3 bases and J shed 6 bases, with 6 bases lying between them. The germline V gene has CDR1 SQVTM and CDR2 ANQGSEA. The DNA of the CDR3 is TGCAGCGTTGAGATGGTCAATGAGCAGTTCTTC. It codes for CSVEMVNEQFF.

This clonotype was counted at least ten times. The rearrangement uses TRBV28 and TRBJ2-4; D perhaps matches TRBD1 (5 bases). The length of the CDR3 is 14 residues. The V and J ends lost 3 bases and 8 bases respectively, with 14 bases between them. Germline V CDR1 and CDR2: MDHEN, SYDVKM. The CDR3 sequence: CASSFAYGAYIQYF. For the CDR3, the DNA is TGTGCCAGCAGTTTTGCCTATGGGGCCTACATTCAGTACTTC.